Here is one TCR beta chain with its context. CD8 cells classed as naive were CD45RO-negative and positively selected for CCR7, excluding terminally differentiated effector memory CD45RA+ cells. Profiling relied on immunoSEQ multiplex PCR, and the TCRdb table lists in-frame clones only, not all of them. This table has about 2 million clones, approximately 94% appearing once. Trimming pared 5 bases from V and 0 bases from J, leaving 12 bases between. The CDR3 spans 15 residues. Germline V gives CDR1 SGHTS, CDR2 YDEGEE. These data come from a study of shared clonotypes between healthy human individuals. V and J are TRBV5-8 and TRBJ2-1; possibly TRBD1 for D (5 bases). The receptor was isolated from a man between 18 and 29 years old in good health. Sequenced sample: naive CD8+ T cells sorted from blood. In nucleotides, the CDR3 is TGTGCCAGCAGAACCGCAGGGTACTCCTACAATGAGCAGTTCTTC. This encodes CASRTAGYSYNEQFF.